The 2 T cell receptor beta chains reported below all come from one sample, sequenced in a study of Graves' ophthalmopathy and Graves' hyperthyroidism. RNA transcripts were the template, and TCR beta CDR3 regions were amplified from them. The library came from an HTBI-primed first-round RT-PCR and a second-round multiplex PCR. Each CDR3 protein is one row after TCRdb ran MiXCR on the multiplex PCR reads. This sample has over a million distinct CDR3 sequences, with about two fifths found just once. The specimen was peripheral blood or thyroid tissue (not recorded which). The source is an adult man with Graves' hyperthyroidism.

This chain links TRBV9 with TRBJ2-5; D gene unclear. Deletions cut 0 bases from V and 5 bases from J, with 11 bases between. The CDR3 runs 14 residues. Per germline, CDR1 SGDLS and CDR2 YYNGEE. The CDR3 nucleotides are TGTGCCAGCAGCGTAGCCCCTAGGTTGGAGACCCAGTACTTC. As protein: CASSVAPRLETQYF.

A few counts support this clonotype. Germline and junction disagree at one end, which may indicate a read error. V gene TRBV11-2 combines with J gene TRBJ2-7; weak D call: TRBD1 (6 bases). This CDR3 region has 15 residues. Germline values: CDR1 SGHAT, CDR2 FQNNGV. CDR3 coding DNA: TGCGCCAGCAGCCAAGACGGCAGAGGGGGCTACGAGCAGTACTTC. Amino acids: CASSQDGRGGYEQYF.